The rows below give T cell receptor beta chains drawn from one sample of a study of read filtering for tumor transcriptome and immune sequencing. One entry per CDR3 protein, called by TCRdb with MiXCR from the reads. Of around 140,000 distinct CDR3 sequences detected, approximately 13% appear once; the ten largest clones hold 8.4%. Specimen: a population of CD138-negative cells sorted from bone marrow. The receptors here all came from a donor older than 35 with multiple myeloma. CDR3s include the opening cysteine and the closing phenylalanine or tryptophan. The order of the fields is clone size, V gene, D gene, J gene, CDR3 DNA, CDR3 protein. The D gene is left open where the match is weak. A clone size is listed for some rows: how often the clone was seen (once, few, many), or a class if it is expanded.

abundance: many
v_gene: TRBV29-1
d_gene: .
j_gene: TRBJ1-1
CDR3nt: TGCAGCGCCTTCGCGGGGAGCATGAACACTGAAGCTTTCTTT
CDR3aa: CSAFAGSMNTEAFF

abundance: many
v_gene: TRBV7-9
d_gene: TRBD2
j_gene: TRBJ2-1
CDR3nt: TGTGCCAGCAGCCCCGGGACTAGATGTTTCTTC
CDR3aa: CASSPGTRCFF

abundance: .
v_gene: TRBV25-1
d_gene: .
j_gene: TRBJ1-1
CDR3nt: TGTGCCAGCAGGGTACAGGGTGGAAAAGCTGACGCTTTCTTT
CDR3aa: CASRVQGGKADAFF

abundance: many
v_gene: TRBV3-1
d_gene: .
j_gene: TRBJ2-1
CDR3nt: TGTGCCAGCAGCCAGGGGGATGAGCAGTTCTTC
CDR3aa: CASSQGDEQFF

abundance: many
v_gene: TRBV12-3/TRBV12-4
d_gene: .
j_gene: TRBJ1-4
CDR3nt: TGTGCCAGCAGCGAGGAGGGAAAACTGTTTTTT
CDR3aa: CASSEEGKLFF

abundance: many
v_gene: TRBV7-8
d_gene: TRBD2
j_gene: TRBJ2-5
CDR3nt: TGTGCCAGCAGCCTTGGACTAGCGGGGGTCTACCAAGAGACCCAGTACTTC
CDR3aa: CASSLGLAGVYQETQYF

abundance: many
v_gene: TRBV20-1
d_gene: TRBD2
j_gene: TRBJ2-2
CDR3nt: TGCAGTGCTCCCGTTCGTAGCGGGAGAGGCACCGGGGAGCTGTTTTTT
CDR3aa: CSAPVRSGRGTGELFF

abundance: many
v_gene: TRBV12-3/TRBV12-4
d_gene: .
j_gene: TRBJ1-1
CDR3nt: TGTGCCAGCATCCACCGAGGGGCCTTAGGAACTGAAGCTTTCTTT
CDR3aa: CASIHRGALGTEAFF

abundance: many
v_gene: TRBV18
d_gene: .
j_gene: TRBJ2-7
CDR3nt: TGTGCCAGCTCACCAGTTCCGGGGAGCCTCTACGAGCAGTACTTC
CDR3aa: CASSPVPGSLYEQYF

abundance: many
v_gene: TRBV12-3/TRBV12-4
d_gene: TRBD2
j_gene: TRBJ2-1
CDR3nt: TGTGCCAGCAGTGGACTAGGTCTGTTCTTC
CDR3aa: CASSGLGLFF

abundance: many
v_gene: TRBV7-9
d_gene: .
j_gene: TRBJ1-1
CDR3nt: TGTGCCAGCAGCTTACGCAGGGTCGCTGAAGCTTTCTTT
CDR3aa: CASSLRRVAEAFF

abundance: many
v_gene: TRBV6-2/TRBV6-3
d_gene: TRBD2
j_gene: TRBJ2-1
CDR3nt: TGTGCCAGCAGCCGGACTAGCGGGCAGGCAAATGAGCAGTTCTTC
CDR3aa: CASSRTSGQANEQFF

abundance: few
v_gene: TRBV5-1
d_gene: .
j_gene: TRBJ2-1
CDR3nt: TGCGCCAGCAGCGTTCACCGGGACACCACATCCAATGAGCAGTTCTTC
CDR3aa: CASSVHRDTTSNEQFF

abundance: many
v_gene: TRBV4-1
d_gene: TRBD2
j_gene: TRBJ2-1
CDR3nt: TGCGCCAGCAGCCAAGCCTTTGCTAGCGGTCTCCGGTTCTTC
CDR3aa: CASSQAFASGLRFF

abundance: few
v_gene: TRBV19
d_gene: .
j_gene: TRBJ2-7
CDR3nt: TGTGCCAGTAGTATGGCCCCCGGGGCCTCCTACGAGCAGTACTTC
CDR3aa: CASSMAPGASYEQYF

abundance: many
v_gene: TRBV7-6
d_gene: TRBD2
j_gene: TRBJ2-5
CDR3nt: TGTGCCAGCAGCTTAGCCCCCCCGACTAGCGGGTCCATAGGGACCCAGTACTTC
CDR3aa: CASSLAPPTSGSIGTQYF

abundance: many
v_gene: TRBV20-1
d_gene: TRBD2
j_gene: TRBJ2-1
CDR3nt: TGCAGTGCAGGGGAGCCGGGGGGCAATGAGCAGTTCTTC
CDR3aa: CSAGEPGGNEQFF

abundance: many
v_gene: TRBV7-9
d_gene: TRBD1
j_gene: TRBJ2-7
CDR3nt: TGTGCCAGCAGCCCCGGACAGGGAGAGGTCGAGCAGTACTTC
CDR3aa: CASSPGQGEVEQYF

abundance: .
v_gene: TRBV5-1
d_gene: .
j_gene: TRBJ2-2
CDR3nt: TGCGCCAGCAGCTTGGCAGGAGGCAACGGGGAGCTGTTTTTT
CDR3aa: CASSLAGGNGELFF

abundance: many
v_gene: TRBV20-1
d_gene: TRBD2
j_gene: TRBJ2-7
CDR3nt: TGCAGTGCTAGGGGTGTGGAGGGACTAGCGCCATACGAGCAGTACTTC
CDR3aa: CSARGVEGLAPYEQYF

abundance: many
v_gene: TRBV20-1
d_gene: .
j_gene: TRBJ1-4
CDR3nt: TGCAGTGCTAGACCTGGGGCTAATGAAAAACTGTTTTTT
CDR3aa: CSARPGANEKLFF

abundance: many
v_gene: TRBV29-1
d_gene: TRBD2
j_gene: TRBJ2-3
CDR3nt: TGCAGCCTAGAGCTAGCGGGAGGCGGCACAGATACGCAGTATTTT
CDR3aa: CSLELAGGGTDTQYF

abundance: few
v_gene: TRBV19
d_gene: .
j_gene: TRBJ2-7
CDR3nt: TGTGCCAGTTCCCTGAGCCAGGCTGGCGTCTACGAGCAGTACTTC
CDR3aa: CASSLSQAGVYEQYF

abundance: few
v_gene: TRBV19
d_gene: .
j_gene: TRBJ2-3
CDR3nt: TGTGCCAGTAACGGACAGCGCCTCACAGATACGCAGTATTTT
CDR3aa: CASNGQRLTDTQYF

abundance: .
v_gene: TRBV29-1
d_gene: TRBD2
j_gene: TRBJ2-1
CDR3nt: TGCGGCGTTGGTGGGCTAGCGGGAGGCTACAATGAGCAGTTCTTC
CDR3aa: CGVGGLAGGYNEQFF

abundance: many
v_gene: TRBV5-1
d_gene: .
j_gene: TRBJ2-7
CDR3nt: TGCGCCAGCAGCTCAAGTTATAGTGTAGACGAGCAGTACTTC
CDR3aa: CASSSSYSVDEQYF

abundance: .
v_gene: TRBV20-1
d_gene: TRBD2
j_gene: TRBJ2-7
CDR3nt: TGCAGTGCTACCGAAACTAGCGGGAGGAGGCTCGAGCAGTACTTC
CDR3aa: CSATETSGRRLEQYF

abundance: many
v_gene: TRBV20-1
d_gene: TRBD2
j_gene: TRBJ2-1
CDR3nt: TGCAGTGCTCCGATAGCGGGAGTATCCTACAATGAGCAGTTCTTC
CDR3aa: CSAPIAGVSYNEQFF

abundance: many
v_gene: TRBV3-1
d_gene: .
j_gene: TRBJ2-5
CDR3nt: TGTGCCAGCAGCCGGGCCGGGGGCCAAGAGACCCAGTACTTC
CDR3aa: CASSRAGGQETQYF

abundance: .
v_gene: TRBV7-2
d_gene: .
j_gene: TRBJ2-1
CDR3nt: TGTGCCAGCAGCTTAGGTTGGGGGAGCTTGGGCGATGAGCAGTTCTTC
CDR3aa: CASSLGWGSLGDEQFF

abundance: many
v_gene: TRBV12-3/TRBV12-4
d_gene: .
j_gene: TRBJ2-3
CDR3nt: TGTGCCAGCAGTTTAGTGGAGGTGGATACGCAGTATTTT
CDR3aa: CASSLVEVDTQYF

abundance: once
v_gene: TRBV7-9
d_gene: TRBD2
j_gene: TRBJ2-2
CDR3nt: TGTGCCAGCAGCATACAGAGCCGCGGGAGTAAGACCGGGGAGCTGTTTTTT
CDR3aa: CASSIQSRGSKTGELFF

abundance: many
v_gene: TRBV20-1
d_gene: .
j_gene: TRBJ1-4
CDR3nt: TGCAGTGCTAGACTGCAGGAAAAACTGTTTTTT
CDR3aa: CSARLQEKLFF

abundance: .
v_gene: TRBV20-1
d_gene: TRBD2
j_gene: TRBJ2-3
CDR3nt: TGCAGTGCACTAGCGGGAACAGATACGCAGTATTTT
CDR3aa: CSALAGTDTQYF